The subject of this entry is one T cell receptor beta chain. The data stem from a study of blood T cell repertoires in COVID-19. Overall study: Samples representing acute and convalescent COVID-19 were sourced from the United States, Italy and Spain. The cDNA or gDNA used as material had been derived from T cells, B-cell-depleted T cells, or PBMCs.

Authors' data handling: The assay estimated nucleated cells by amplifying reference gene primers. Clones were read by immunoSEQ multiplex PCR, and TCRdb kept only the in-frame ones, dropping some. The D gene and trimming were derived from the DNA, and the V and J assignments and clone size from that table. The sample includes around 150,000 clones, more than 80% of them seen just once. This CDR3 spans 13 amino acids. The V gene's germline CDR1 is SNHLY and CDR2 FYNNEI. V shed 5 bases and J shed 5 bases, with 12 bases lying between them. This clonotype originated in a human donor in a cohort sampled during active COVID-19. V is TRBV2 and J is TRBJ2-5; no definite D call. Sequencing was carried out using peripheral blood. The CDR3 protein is CASSSGRRETQYF. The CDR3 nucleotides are TGTGCCAGCAGTAGTGGTCGCCGGGAGACCCAGTACTTC.